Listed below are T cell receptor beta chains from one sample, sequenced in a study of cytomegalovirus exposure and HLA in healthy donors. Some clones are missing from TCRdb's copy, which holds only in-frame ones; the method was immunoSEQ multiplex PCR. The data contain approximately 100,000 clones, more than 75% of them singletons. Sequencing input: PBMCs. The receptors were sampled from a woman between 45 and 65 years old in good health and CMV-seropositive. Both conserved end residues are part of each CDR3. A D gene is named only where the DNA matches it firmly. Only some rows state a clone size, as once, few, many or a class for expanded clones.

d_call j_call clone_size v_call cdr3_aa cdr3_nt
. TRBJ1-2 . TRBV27 CASRVQGSDYGYTF TGTGCCAGCAGGGTTCAGGGCTCAGACTATGGCTACACCTTC
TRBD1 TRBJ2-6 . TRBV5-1 CASSFHRDRSSGANVLTF TGCGCCAGCAGCTTTCACCGGGACAGGAGCTCTGGGGCCAACGTCCTGACTTTC
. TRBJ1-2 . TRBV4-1 CASSQQGGTNYGYTF TGCGCCAGCAGCCAGCAGGGCGGTACTAACTATGGCTACACCTTC
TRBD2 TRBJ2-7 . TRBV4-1 CASSQGTSGGAEQYF TGCGCCAGCAGCCAAGGAACTAGCGGGGGGGCCGAGCAGTACTTC
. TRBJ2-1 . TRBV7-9 CASSLAGSYNEQFF TGTGCCAGCAGCTTGGCGGGCTCCTACAATGAGCAGTTCTTC
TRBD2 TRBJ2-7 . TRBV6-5 CASSYSVSGRSNEQYF TGTGCCAGCAGTTACTCGGTTAGCGGGAGATCGAACGAGCAGTACTTC
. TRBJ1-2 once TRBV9 CASSGDKLGPGRPYGYTF TGTGCCAGCAGCGGGGACAAATTAGGGCCAGGACGACCTTATGGCTACACCTTC
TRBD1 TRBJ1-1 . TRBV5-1 CASSLQGQGAGTEAFF TGCGCCAGCAGCTTGCAGGGACAGGGGGCAGGAACTGAAGCTTTCTTT
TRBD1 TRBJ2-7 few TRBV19 CASTGQASYEQYF TGTGCCAGTACCGGACAGGCCTCCTACGAGCAGTACTTC
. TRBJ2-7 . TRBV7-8 CASSLSSGAVSRDEQYF TGTGCCAGCAGCCTAAGCTCAGGAGCGGTCTCCCGAGACGAGCAGTACTTC
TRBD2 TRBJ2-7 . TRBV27 CASSSPGTNYEQYF TGTGCCAGCAGTTCCCCCGGGACTAACTACGAGCAGTACTTC
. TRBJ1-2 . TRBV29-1 CSVERGIDYGYTF TGCAGCGTCGAAAGGGGAATTGACTATGGCTACACCTTC
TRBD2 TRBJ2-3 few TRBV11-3 CASSQGRAGGSDTQYF TGTGCCAGCAGCCAGGGGAGAGCGGGGGGTTCAGATACGCAGTATTTT
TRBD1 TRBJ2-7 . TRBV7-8 CASSLNTGGFYEQYF TGTGCCAGCAGCCTTAATACAGGGGGCTTCTACGAGCAGTACTTC
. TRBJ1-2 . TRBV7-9 CASSFPGQGDYGYTF TGTGCCAGCAGCTTCCCGGGACAAGGGGACTATGGCTACACCTTC
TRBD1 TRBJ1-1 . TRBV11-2 CASSSLRRQGEAFF TGTGCCAGCAGCTCACTTCGCAGACAGGGTGAAGCTTTCTTT
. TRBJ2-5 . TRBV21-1 CASGRGVPQETQYF TGTGCCAGCGGGCGGGGGGTCCCACAAGAGACCCAGTACTTC
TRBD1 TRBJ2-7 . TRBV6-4 CASSGGQGPAYEQYF TGTGCCAGCAGTGGGGGACAGGGGCCCGCCTACGAGCAGTACTTC
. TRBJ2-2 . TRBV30 CAWTPPPDTGELFF TGTGCCTGGACACCCCCCCCGGACACCGGGGAGCTGTTTTTT
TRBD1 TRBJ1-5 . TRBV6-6 CASRNRGYSNQPQHF TGTGCCAGCAGAAACAGGGGGTATAGCAATCAGCCCCAGCATTTT
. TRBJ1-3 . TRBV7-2 CASSQVGNTIYF TGTGCCAGCAGCCAGGTTGGAAACACCATATATTTT
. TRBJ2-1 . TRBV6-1 CASSEMGRSSYNEQFF TGTGCCAGCAGTGAAATGGGCAGAAGCTCCTACAATGAGCAGTTCTTC
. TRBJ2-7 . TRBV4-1 CASSHDSGYEQYF TGCGCCAGCAGCCACGACAGTGGTTACGAGCAGTACTTC
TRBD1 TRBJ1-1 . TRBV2 CASSKGQGNTEAFF TGTGCCAGCAGTAAGGGACAGGGGAACACTGAAGCTTTCTTT
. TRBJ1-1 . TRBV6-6 CASSYSGPGYTEAFF TGTGCCAGCAGTTACTCGGGTCCAGGGTACACTGAAGCTTTCTTT
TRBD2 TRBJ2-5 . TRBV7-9 CASSDPGLAVQETQYF TGTGCCAGCAGCGATCCGGGACTAGCGGTTCAAGAGACCCAGTACTTC
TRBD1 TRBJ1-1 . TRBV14 CASSQGQGIYTEAFF TGTGCCAGCAGCCAAGGACAGGGCATTTACACTGAAGCTTTCTTT
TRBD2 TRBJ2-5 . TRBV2 CASSGLAGLETQYF TGTGCCAGCAGTGGACTAGCGGGGCTAGAGACCCAGTACTTC
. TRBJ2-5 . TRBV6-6 CASSYTGKETQYF TGTGCCAGCAGTTACACAGGGAAAGAGACCCAGTACTTC
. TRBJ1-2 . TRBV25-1 CASSDGGNYGYTF TGTGCCAGCAGTGACGGGGGAAACTATGGCTACACCTTC
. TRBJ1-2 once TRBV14 CASSVSGGGYTF TGTGCCAGCAGCGTATCCGGAGGTGGCTACACCTTC
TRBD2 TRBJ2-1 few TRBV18 CASSPPAVAGRFF TGTGCCAGCTCACCACCGGCGGTAGCGGGACGGTTCTTC
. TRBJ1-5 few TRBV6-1 CASSENIGSNQPQHF TGTGCCAGCAGTGAAAATATAGGGAGTAATCAGCCCCAGCATTTT
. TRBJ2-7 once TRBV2 CASSPSLGAQAYEQYF TGTGCCAGCAGTCCAAGTTTAGGGGCCCAAGCTTACGAGCAGTACTTC
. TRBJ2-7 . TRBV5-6 CASSLGPSVDNSYEQYF TGTGCCAGCAGCTTGGGGCCTTCGGTCGATAACAGCTACGAGCAGTACTTC
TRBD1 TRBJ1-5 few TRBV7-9 CASSEGQPNQPQHF TGTGCCAGCAGCGAGGGACAGCCTAATCAGCCCCAGCATTTT
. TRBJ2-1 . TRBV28 CASSLAENSYNEQFF TGTGCCAGCAGTTTAGCGGAGAACTCCTACAATGAGCAGTTCTTC
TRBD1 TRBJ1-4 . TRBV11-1 CASSLGQGATTNEKLFF TGTGCCAGCAGCCTAGGACAGGGGGCGACGACTAATGAAAAACTGTTTTTT
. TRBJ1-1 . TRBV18 CASSPVQFEAFF TGTGCCAGCTCACCAGTCCAGTTCGAAGCTTTCTTT
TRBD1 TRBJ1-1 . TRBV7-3 CASRKGQGGTEAFF TGTGCCAGCAGGAAAGGACAGGGAGGAACTGAAGCTTTCTTT
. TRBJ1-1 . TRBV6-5 CASRRGNEAFF TGTGCCAGCAGACGCGGGAATGAAGCTTTCTTT
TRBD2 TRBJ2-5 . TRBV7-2 CASSLGGGRVGTQYF TGTGCCAGCAGCTTAGGCGGGGGGCGCGTTGGGACCCAGTACTTC
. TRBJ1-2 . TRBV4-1 CASSQEITGTYGYTF TGCGCCAGCAGCCAAGAGATAACAGGGACCTATGGCTACACCTTC
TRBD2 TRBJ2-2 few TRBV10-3 CASALAGSTGELFF TGTGCCAGTGCACTAGCGGGGAGTACCGGGGAGCTGTTTTTT
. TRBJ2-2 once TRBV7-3 CASSLEYTGELFF TGTGCCAGCAGCTTAGAGTACACCGGGGAGCTGTTTTTT
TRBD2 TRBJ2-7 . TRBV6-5 CASSPGLGYEQYF TGTGCCAGCAGTCCCGGACTAGGGTACGAGCAGTACTTC